The T cell receptor beta chain described here comes from a study of blood T cell repertoires in COVID-19. About the study: There were acute and convalescent COVID-19 samples, and they came from the United States, Italy and Spain. In each case, the material was cDNA or gDNA derived from T cells, B-cell-depleted T cells, or PBMCs.

The table came from immunoSEQ multiplex PCR; TCRdb's copy has only in-frame clones and leaves some out. Of 110,000 to 150,000 clones in the sample, 60% to 85% were seen once. CDR1 and CDR2 (germline): MNHNS, SASEGT. Trimming cost V 4 bases and J 9 bases; bases outside gene matches: 12. CDR3 length: 16 amino acids. Sequenced input: peripheral blood. This TCR was sampled from an older woman with acute or convalescent COVID-19. The chain has TRBV6-1 and TRBJ2-7; 13 nucleotides line up with TRBD2. Here the CDR3 reads CASSAGGGTSGKGQYF. The CDR3 nucleotides read TGTGCCAGCAGTGCTGGAGGGGGGACTAGCGGGAAGGGGCAGTACTTC.